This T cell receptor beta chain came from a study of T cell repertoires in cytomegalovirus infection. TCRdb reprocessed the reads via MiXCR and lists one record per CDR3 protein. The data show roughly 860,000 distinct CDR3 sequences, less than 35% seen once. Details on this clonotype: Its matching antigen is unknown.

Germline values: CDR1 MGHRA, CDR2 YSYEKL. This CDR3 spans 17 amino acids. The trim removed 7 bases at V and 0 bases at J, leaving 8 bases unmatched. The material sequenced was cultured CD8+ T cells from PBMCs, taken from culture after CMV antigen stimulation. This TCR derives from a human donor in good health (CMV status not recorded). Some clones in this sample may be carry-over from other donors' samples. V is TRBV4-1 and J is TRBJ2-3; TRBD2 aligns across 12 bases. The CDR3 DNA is TGCGCCAGCACCAAGACTAGCGGGGGAGCTAGCACAGATACGCAGTATTTT. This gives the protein CASTKTSGGASTDTQYF.